This entry lists 27 T cell receptor beta chains sequenced from one sample in a study of T cells in Graves' hyperthyroidism and ophthalmopathy. The CDR3 regions of TCR beta were amplified from RNA transcripts. First-round RT-PCR with HTBI primers amplified the TCR CDR3 region. MiXCR was run by TCRdb on the multiplex PCR reads, yielding one entry per CDR3 protein. The sample contains some 700,000 distinct CDR3 sequences, 17% of which appear only once. The sample consisted of blood. The source is a man in his forties or fifties with Graves' hyperthyroidism.

CDR3 nucleotides: TGTGCCAGCAGCCTGGCATCCGCCACAGATACGCAGTATTTT. Its protein is CASSLASATDTQYF. V and J are TRBV7-9 and TRBJ2-3; no firm D call. Between the trimmed V and J ends, which lost 5 bases and 2 bases, there was a span of 11 bases. Germline-derived CDR1 and CDR2 are SEHNR and FQNEAQ (reference sequence). The CDR3 is made up of 14 amino acids.

The sample holds many counts of this clonotype. The chain employs TRBV7-2 and TRBJ2-1; 15 nucleotides align to TRBD2. Germline V gives CDR1 SGHTA, CDR2 FQGNSA. V lost 7 bases and J lost 3; bases outside the gene matches: 7. The CDR3 runs 17 residues. CDR3 region: CASIGGLAGGNYNEQFF. The DNA of the CDR3 is TGTGCCAGCATCGGCGGACTAGCGGGAGGGAACTACAATGAGCAGTTCTTC.

This clonotype occurred many times. The rearrangement links TRBV6-5 to TRBJ2-7; TRBD2 matches 10 bases. This CDR3 is built from 15 residues. The V gene end was trimmed by 5 bases and the J gene end by 1 base; junction bases not matched to a gene: 5. Germline loops: CDR1 MNHEY, CDR2 SVGAGI. The CDR3 region has the DNA TGTGCCAGCAGTCCGGGAGCGGGAGGGTCCTACGAGCAGTACTTC. Its translation is CASSPGAGGSYEQYF.

On this clonotype itself: The junction departs from germline at one end; a sequencing error may be responsible. The CDR3 region has the DNA TGTGCCAGCAGTCTGCTCCCGCTGGCCTACAATGACCAGTTCTTC. It codes for CASSLLPLAYNDQFF. The gene calls are TRBV6-1 and TRBJ2-1; D not resolved. The CDR3 runs to 15 residues. Looked up from germline, CDR1 is MNHNS and CDR2 is SASEGT.

In this sample, this clonotype turned up a few times. This chain joins TRBV20-1 and TRBJ2-7; D is undetermined. V lost 0 bases to trimming and J lost 4 bases, with 7 bases between them. The CDR3 is 12 residues long. CDR1 and CDR2 (germline): DFQATT, SNEGSKA (reference sequence). The CDR3 DNA is TGCAGTGCTAGAGAAAAGGGTTACGAGCAGTACTTC. This codes for CSAREKGYEQYF.

This clonotype was seen many times. The V call is TRBV20-1, the J call TRBJ1-1; a weak D match, TRBD1 (6 bases). The CDR3 is 14 residues long. Trimming stripped 6 bases from V and 4 bases from J, with 18 bases between. Germline V lookup: CDR1 DFQATT, CDR2 SNEGSKA (reference sequence). Here the CDR3 reads CSATRTATGTEAFF. The CDR3 nucleotides read TGCAGTGCCACGAGGACAGCAACGGGCACTGAAGCTTTCTTT.

This clonotype has a count of ten or more. The gene calls are TRBV20-1 and TRBJ1-2; tentatively, D is TRBD1 (5 bases). The CDR3 spans 11 residues. Germline V gives CDR1 DFQATT, CDR2 SNEGSKA (reference sequence). V was trimmed by 8 bases and J by 8 bases, leaving 15 bases between them. This CDR3 is CSPDSGEGYTF. DNA of the CDR3: TGCAGTCCCGATTCGGGGGAGGGCTACACCTTC.

This clonotype showed up many times. This sequence joins TRBV20-1 and TRBJ2-7; tentative D call: TRBD2 (6 bases). Between the trimmed V and J ends, which lost 6 bases and 1 base, there was a span of 16 bases. Germline assignment: CDR1 DFQATT and CDR2 SNEGSKA (reference sequence). The CDR3 has 14 amino acids. The CDR3 region has the DNA TGCAGTGCCAGATGGGTGAGCGGGTCCTACGAGCAGTACTTC. This codes for CSARWVSGSYEQYF.

This clonotype was seen more than once but under ten times. The chain carries TRBV28 and TRBJ2-7; D gene uncertain. This CDR3 region has 12 residues. Germline V gives CDR1 MDHEN, CDR2 SYDVKM. With 8 bases removed from V and 3 bases from J, the gap between germline ends came to 11 bases. DNA of the CDR3: TGTGCCAGCGGGTGGGATTTCTACGAGCAGTACTTC. Translating gives CASGWDFYEQYF. Complete variable domain (other parts from reference TRBV28 and TRBJ2-7): DVKVTQSSRYLVKRTGEKVFLECVQDMDHENMFWYRQDPGLGLRLIYFSYDVKMKEKGDIPEGYSVSREKKERFSLILESASTNQTSMYLCASGWDFYEQYFGPGTRLTVT.

On this clonotype itself: One base away lies a much larger clone, so this may be a sequencing read error. This sequence joins TRBV2 and TRBJ2-3; D uncertain. The germline V gene encodes CDR1 SNHLY and CDR2 FYNNEI. V was clipped by 6 bases and J by 1 base, with 11 bases between them. The CDR3 has 14 amino acids. Here the CDR3 DNA reads TGTGCCAGCAGCAATAGCCTTGGCACAGATACGCAGTATTTT. Its protein is CASSNSLGTDTQYF.

This clonotype was detected many times. J is TRBJ2-7 and V is TRBV11-2; 7 nucleotides match TRBD1. The V and J ends lost 5 bases and 2 bases, in that order; junction bases with no gene match: 9. CDR3 size: 15 residues. Per the germline V gene, CDR1 is SGHAT and CDR2 is FQNNGV. CDR3 DNA: TGTGCCAGCAGCGACGGACAGGCCCCCACCTACGAGCAGTACTTC. It codes for CASSDGQAPTYEQYF.

About this clonotype itself: Given a much more abundant clone one base away, this may be a read error. The chain is built from TRBV2 and TRBJ2-3; TRBD1 might be the D (6 bases). Germline CDR1 reads SNHLY; CDR2 reads FYNNEI. The CDR3 covers 14 residues. CDR3 nucleotides: TGTGCCAGCAGCTTTACAGGGCCCACAGATACGCACTATTTT. Its protein product is CASSFTGPTDTHYF.

This clonotype was observed many times. The chain carries TRBV27 and TRBJ1-2, with D hard to call. With 3 bases removed from V and 0 bases from J, the gap between germline ends came to 8 bases. Per the germline V gene, CDR1 is MNHEY and CDR2 is SMNVEV (reference sequence). CDR3 length: 14 residues. CDR3 amino acids: CASSFRAANYGYTF. CDR3 sequence (DNA): TGTGCCAGCAGTTTCCGGGCAGCTAACTATGGCTACACCTTC.

This clonotype was observed a few times. The V gene is TRBV30, the J gene TRBJ2-1; TRBD2 is a possible D gene (7 bases). CDR1 is GTSNPN, CDR2 SVGIG, per germline (reference sequence). This CDR3 is built from 16 residues. The V end lost 4 bases, the J end lost 4 bases, and 20 bases lay between the germline ends. The CDR3, as DNA: TGTGCCTGGACCCCCCCGGGGGCTAGCGGATACAATGAGCAGTTCTTC. It is translated as CAWTPPGASGYNEQFF.

The V and J genes are TRBV25-1 and TRBJ1-2; the match to TRBD1 covers 7 bases. CDR3 length equals 14 residues. V was pared by 4 bases and J by 6 bases, with 8 bases of the junction left unmatched. Germline V gene data show CDR1 as MGHDK and CDR2 as SYGVNS. CDR3 DNA: TGTGCCAGCAGTGCCCCGGACAGGCTTCATGGCTACACCTTC. As protein: CASSAPDRLHGYTF.

This clonotype was observed many times. This chain connects TRBV27 to TRBJ2-3; 12 bases map to TRBD2. The ends lost 4 bases at V and 3 bases at J; junction bases unmatched: 2. The CDR3 length is 15 residues. Per germline, CDR1 MNHEY and CDR2 SMNVEV (reference sequence). The CDR3 reads CASSSGTSGTDTQYF. CDR3 nucleotide sequence: TGTGCCAGCAGTTCCGGGACTAGCGGGACAGATACGCAGTATTTT.

In this sample, this clonotype turned up once. This chain uses TRBV5-4 with TRBJ2-1, with TRBD1 matching over 7 bases. Germline CDR1 is SGHNT and CDR2 is YYREEE (reference sequence). This CDR3 is built from 14 residues. The trim removed 1 base at V and 8 bases at J, leaving 6 bases unmatched. CDR3 protein: CASSLSQGVYEQFF. In DNA, the CDR3 is TGTGCCAGCAGCTTGTCGCAGGGGGTCTATGAGCAGTTCTTC.

This clonotype was counted only a few times. V and J are TRBV18 and TRBJ2-7; D unresolved. Germline CDR1 KGHSH, CDR2 LQKENI. V lost 0 bases and J lost 4, with 10 bases in between. This CDR3 spans 14 amino acids. The CDR3 loop is CASSPPAIQYEQYF. The CDR3 DNA reads TGTGCCAGCTCACCACCGGCTATCCAGTACGAGCAGTACTTC.

The sample holds a few counts of this clonotype. The chain employs TRBV19 and TRBJ1-2; 8 bases match TRBD1. The V and J ends lost 6 bases and 5 bases, in that order; junction bases with no gene match: 8. This CDR3 spans 14 amino acids. The germline CDR1 and CDR2 sequences are LNHDA and SQIVND (reference sequence). The CDR3 here is CASSWDRNIYGYTF. CDR3 nucleotides: TGTGCCAGTAGCTGGGACAGGAATATATATGGCTACACCTTC.

This clonotype was seen a few times. This rearrangement joins TRBV6-1 to TRBJ2-7; 9 nucleotides agree with TRBD1. The CDR3 has 13 residues. Germline assignment: CDR1 MNHNS and CDR2 SASEGT. J lost 4 bases, V lost 9 bases, and 7 bases had no gene match. The CDR3 nucleotides read TGTGCCAGTGAACAGGGGGCAGGATACGAGCAGTACTTC. Amino acids: CASEQGAGYEQYF.

The chain joins TRBV28 to TRBJ1-2; perhaps TRBD1 as D (6 bases). The CDR3 covers 14 residues. CDR1 and CDR2 (germline): MDHEN, SYDVKM. V was cut by 3 bases and J by 4 bases, with 12 bases left in between. CDR3 sequence: CASSFRNRVYGYTF. The CDR3 DNA sequence: TGTGCCAGCAGTTTCCGCAACAGGGTCTATGGCTACACCTTC.

The table lists this clonotype with a few counts. CDR3 in DNA: TGTGCCAGCAGCTTCGGAGGCAGGGCAACTCAGCCCCAGCATTTT. Amino acid sequence: CASSFGGRATQPQHF. The V gene is TRBV5-6, the J gene TRBJ1-5; possible D gene TRBD1, 5 bases. The V gene lost 2 bases and the J gene lost 6 bases, with 15 bases spanning the gap. Germline V CDR1 and CDR2: SGHDT, YYEEEE. CDR3 length: 15 residues.

The chain has TRBV3-1 and TRBJ2-5, with 10 bases identical to TRBD2. Trimming removed 3 bases from V and 5 bases from J; junction bases left unmatched: 21. Germline V lookup: CDR1 LGHDT, CDR2 YNNKEL (reference sequence). The CDR3 covers 20 residues. The CDR3 sequence is CASSQEIGTSETRPGETQYF. The CDR3, as DNA: TGTGCCAGCAGCCAGGAGATCGGGACTAGCGAGACCCGCCCCGGGGAGACCCAGTACTTC.

This clonotype was detected many times. V and J are TRBV20-1 and TRBJ2-7, with 10 bases aligning to TRBD2. CDR1 is DFQATT, CDR2 SNEGSKA, per germline (reference sequence). J gave up 2 bases and V 3 bases, and 4 bases lay outside the gene matches. There are 14 residues in the CDR3. The CDR3 nucleotides are TGCAGTGCTAGTGGTACTAGCGGGACCTACGAGCAGTACTTC. This encodes CSASGTSGTYEQYF.

This clonotype was seen many times. This chain links TRBV7-3 with TRBJ1-1, with D unclear. There are 14 residues in the CDR3. The germline gives CDR1 SGHTA, CDR2 FQGTGA. Trimming took off 6 bases at V and 7 bases at J, with 18 bases between the two ends. The CDR3 loop is CASRRDTIGSEAFF. For the CDR3, the DNA is TGTGCCAGCAGGAGAGACACGATTGGGAGTGAAGCTTTCTTT. Full variable domain (missing parts from reference TRBV7-3 and TRBJ1-1): GAGVSQTPSNKVTEKGKYVELRCDPISGHTALYWYRQSLGQGPEFLIYFQGTGAADDSGLPNDRFFAVRPEGSVSTLKIQRTERGDSAVYLCASRRDTIGSEAFFGQGTRLTVV.

This clonotype has just a few counts. This chain joins TRBV20-1 and TRBJ2-1; 13 bases align to TRBD2. The J segment lost 2 bases and the V segment lost 4 bases, leaving 5 bases of the junction unmatched. The CDR3 sequence is 16 residues long. CDR1 is DFQATT, CDR2 SNEGSKA, per germline (reference sequence). The CDR3 nucleotides are TGCAGTGCTACGTCCGGGACTAGCGGGACCTACAATGAGCAGTTCTTC. Its protein product is CSATSGTSGTYNEQFF.

This clonotype was detected once. V and J are TRBV6-7 and TRBJ2-7; possibly TRBD2 for D (6 bases). TRBV6-7 is flagged as an ORF with uncertain function. V shed 2 bases and J shed 2 bases, with 13 bases lying between them. The CDR3 is 15 amino acids. The CDR3 loop is CASSYAVSGPYEQYF. Written as DNA, the CDR3 is TGTGCCAGCAGTTACGCCGTTAGCGGCCCCTACGAGCAGTACTTC.